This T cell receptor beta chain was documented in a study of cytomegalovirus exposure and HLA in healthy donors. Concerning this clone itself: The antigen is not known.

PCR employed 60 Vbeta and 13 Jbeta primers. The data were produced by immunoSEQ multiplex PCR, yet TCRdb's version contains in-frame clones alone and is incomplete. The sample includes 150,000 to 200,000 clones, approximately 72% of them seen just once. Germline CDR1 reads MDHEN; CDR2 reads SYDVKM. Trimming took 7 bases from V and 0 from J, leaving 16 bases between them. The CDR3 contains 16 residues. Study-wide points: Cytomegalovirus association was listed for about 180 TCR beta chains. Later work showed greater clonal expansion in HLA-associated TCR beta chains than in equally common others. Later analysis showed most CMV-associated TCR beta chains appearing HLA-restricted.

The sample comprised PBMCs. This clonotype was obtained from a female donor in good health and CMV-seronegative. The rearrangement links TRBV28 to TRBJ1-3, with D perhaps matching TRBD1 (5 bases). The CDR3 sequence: CASTGPDSYSGNTIYF. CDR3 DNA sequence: TGTGCCAGCACCGGCCCAGACAGCTACTCTGGAAACACCATATATTTT.